A single T cell receptor (beta chain) is shown here with its context. This clone appeared a few times. This receptor's antigen is unknown. No base quality information exists; no much larger clone differs at one position. This entry comes from a study of cytomegalovirus exposure and HLA in healthy donors (dated by TCRdb to 2015 to 2018). Regarding the complete study: An earlier analysis of approximately 640 of the donors reported about 290 Gb of sequence data and more than 90 million unique TCR beta sequences from 150 million to 200 million T cells. HLA typing covered class I and class II loci at four-digit resolution. The later analysis used no new phenotypic data to find candidate immune exposures, relying instead on TCR beta sequences and their occurrence across donors. About five DR-DQ haplotypes were treated as single units for association and clustering because of strong linkage in the cohort. Donor age, sex, ethnicity and CMV serostatus were compiled together with the repertoire data. On average, roughly 240,000 unique TCR beta nucleotide sequences were sequenced per donor among a few hundred genotyped donors of the cohort, with roughly a sixth of those sequences being non-productive. Roughly 290 gigabases of sequencing data and roughly 80 million unique TCR sequences made up an early release that covered several hundred HLA-typed donors. The study profiled the T cell repertoires of about 640 subjects by immunosequencing and related them to cytomegalovirus serostatus. A later genetic analysis used genome-wide SNP genotypes for about 60% of the 666 donors, treating that subset as a discovery cohort. In addition to the first cohort of around 670 subjects, a separate validation cohort of around 110 different subjects was used. In a later analysis, previously published TCR beta repertoires from roughly 710 donors were re-analyzed and high-resolution HLA genotyping was added so that TCR occurrence patterns could be studied. To predict cytomegalovirus infection status, the study combined high-throughput TCR immunosequencing, statistical association of individual TCRs with disease status, and machine learning. Of the roughly 400 genotyped donors, roughly 80% were placed in the genetic ancestry cluster associated with self-reported Caucasian donors. In an earlier analysis of more than 550 of the donors, high-throughput TCR beta sequencing was used to judge whether each TCR beta V gene segment behaved as functional or pseudogenic. All discovery cohort repertoires had been generated on a single sequencing platform. Typing coverage varied by locus: about 620-630 donors for A, B, C, DRB1 and DQB1; 522 for DQA1; 600 to 610 for DPA1; roughly 470 for DPB1. The study aimed to test whether signatures of past pathogen exposure could be identified by cataloging public T cell receptors.

Libraries were built with the immunoSEQ multiplex PCR assay. For the multiplex PCR, a mixture combining 60 forward primers for TCR Vbeta segments and 13 reverse primers for TCR Jbeta segments was used. The CDR3 region of rearranged TCR beta genes was amplified from genomic DNA with a multiplex PCR assay. The Illumina HiSeq System was used to sequence the amplified TCR beta libraries as 87-base-pair reads. Concerning the study's data processing: Across the 500 to 750 repertoires, a later analysis counted approximately 75 million unique TCR beta chains, around 11 million of which were shared by at least two donors. Raw reads were error-corrected and collapsed into unique sequences with a nearest-neighbor algorithm that merged closely related sequences to remove PCR and sequencing errors. Alignment of CDR3 sequences to IMGT reference sequences was used to assign V, D and J gene segments. For a sequence to be retained, a match of at least six nucleotides to both a V gene segment and a J gene segment was required. Rearrangements were classified as productive when the CDR3 lacked stop codons and remained in frame with V and J, and all other rearrangements were classified as non-productive. Following IMGT convention, CDR3 was defined as the stretch from the second conserved V-encoded cysteine up to the conserved J-encoded phenylalanine. In an earlier analysis of more than 550 of the donors, sequences lacking an unambiguous match to a single V gene segment were excluded. An earlier analysis of around 600 of the donors classified V segments as functional when productive rearrangements were above 56.7% and as segregating when the standard deviation between donors was above 5%. A statistical classification framework was built to diagnose cytomegalovirus status from the catalog of TCR beta chain sequences. In a later analysis, V and J genes were assigned by comparing TCR nucleotide sequences against IMGT/GENE-DB human TR gene sequences. A later analysis assigned CDR3 sequences and most-parsimonious VDJ recombination scenarios with the TCRdist pipeline. In a later analysis, every TCR beta chain was defined by the combination of its CDR3 amino acid sequence and its V-gene family, and reads without a unique V-gene family were dropped. A later analysis removed over 500 highly shared, low-generation-probability nucleotide sequences to deal with suspected cross-contamination and a sequencing artifact. A later analysis calculated a clonal expansion index for each public chain from normalized within-repertoire ranks of inferred template counts. A later analysis computed generation probabilities with a VDJ recombination model fitted to out-of-frame rearrangements, and checked the results against IGoR. In a later analysis, TCR-TCR, TCR-HLA and TCR-CMV co-occurrence was scored with hypergeometric tests, and a repertoire-size bias correction was applied to TCR pairs. False discovery rates were estimated in a later analysis by permuting HLA or CMV assignments 20 times. A later analysis grouped co-occurring TCRs with DBSCAN, adding TCRdist sequence similarity when clustering within HLA-allele-positive subsets. Repertoires with fewer than 30,000 or more than 120,000 public chains were left out of co-occurrence clustering, as were four to six repertoires with anomalous nucleotide sharing. In TCRdb, the immuneACCESS table is reduced to in-frame sequences with V and J assigned. These tables do not hold every clone; where another copy was compared, an unresolved V gene accounts for under half, and the others remain unexplained. V, J and clone size were drawn from that table, and D and trimming were deduced from the DNA. The sample data list more than 95,000 clones, and roughly three quarters of these were observed just once. Clones ranked in the top ten supply 3.2% of the sample.

Study-wide findings and limitations: A later analysis found that TCR association rates varied across HLA loci, with DRB1 alleles showing the most associated TCRs and HLA-C alleles the fewest. A further reported finding was that TCR beta sequences accurately predicted the HLA-A and HLA-B alleles for most subjects in the first cohort. Strong co-occurrence of HLA alleles, especially DR and DQ, made assigning TCR associations to individual alleles difficult. A later genetic analysis reported fewer N-insertions in productive TCRs among donors in an Asian-associated ancestry cluster than the roughly 650-donor mean. A later analysis found that HLA-associated TCR beta chains were more clonally expanded and had lower generation probabilities than equally common non-associated chains. Some IMGT-functional V segments, including TRBV6-2 and TRBV6-3, could not be told apart with the 87-base-pair reads, so those segments were excluded. CMV serostatus was the only immune exposure information available for the cohort. According to a later analysis, parvovirus B19, influenza, CMV and Epstein-Barr virus appeared linked to several top co-occurrence clusters. The study listed approximately 150 TCR beta chains as associated with cytomegalovirus. In a later genetic analysis, a missense DCLRE1C variant was associated with V-gene and J-gene trimming of TCR beta chains, and the association was replicated in an independent cohort. Because some donors lacked HLA typing at each locus, the association tests relied only on the typed subset. Sequencing depth was assumed to be roughly uniform across donors in the presence/absence analyses, though that assumption may not hold. The classifier was reported to diagnose cytomegalovirus status with high specificity and sensitivity in both the original cohort and the validation cohort. A cluster of highly shared sequence variants was judged likely to represent a technical artifact of the sequencing pipeline. In an earlier analysis of about 550 of the donors, most TCR beta V segments were observed in productive rearrangements about 87% or about 30% of the time, broadly matching IMGT annotations. The authors suggested that the approach could potentially be generalized to other disease states and immunological phenotypes. Because counts were too low, around 17 rarely observed V segments, including chromosome 9 orphons, were left out of the earlier analysis of 500 to 650 of the donors. A few of the identified cytomegalovirus-associated TCR beta chains were confirmed in vitro to be specific for cytomegalovirus antigens. At a false discovery rate of 0.05, a later analysis linked 15,000 to 20,000 TCR beta sequences to specific HLA alleles. Correlated functional status among segregating V segments might reflect linkage disequilibrium, but an unknown experimental factor could not be ruled out. In a later analysis, most CMV-associated TCR beta chains were found to appear HLA-restricted, with HLA associations seemingly driven largely by CMV exposure. This cohort had only TCR beta chains sequenced, and the lack of alpha or paired-chain data limited which features could be detected. Across donors, most TCR sequences were observed very rarely, whereas some public TCRs were present in many individuals.

The cohort comprised around 690 healthy bone marrow donors. At the time of sampling, every cohort member was nominally healthy, though immune exposures that went unrecorded were likely present. The donor tested CMV seronegative and was one of the 352 seronegative cohort members. A peripheral blood sample was collected from each donor, and TCR beta sequencing was performed on peripheral blood mononuclear cells. Genomic DNA extraction from the blood cell samples was performed with the Qiagen DNeasy Blood Extraction Kit. Trimming removed 0 bases from V and 4 bases from J; the gene matches leave 9 bases unexplained. The cysteine opens and the phenylalanine closes a CDR3 of 17 amino acids. CDR3 DNA is the only sequence kept; it has 51 bases, read in frame from the first base. In the germline V gene, CDR1 corresponds to LGHNA and CDR2 to YSLEER.

This sequence was found in a man under 40 in good health and CMV-seronegative. Rearrangement joined TRBV4-3 to TRBJ2-7; 10 bases in the middle match TRBD2. Sequencing was performed on PBMCs. CDR3 region: CASSQEASASGRYEQYF. The nucleotides are TGCGCCAGCAGCCAAGAAGCCTCGGCTAGCGGGAGATACGAGCAGTACTTC.